This T cell receptor beta chain was sequenced for a study of blood T cell repertoires in COVID-19. On the study more broadly: There were acute and convalescent COVID-19 samples, and they came from the United States, Italy and Spain. In each case, the material was cDNA or gDNA derived from T cells, B-cell-depleted T cells, or PBMCs.

One Seattle source followed patients from active infection through their disease course. Under the authors' procedure: Reference gene primer amplification gave estimated nucleated cell counts. Sequenced by immunoSEQ multiplex PCR; TCRdb stores in-frame clones only, minus some. D and trimming were read from the DNA, whereas the V and J calls and clone size are those reported in that table. This table holds about 98,000 clones, around 90% found once. CDR1 is SGHRS and CDR2 is YFSETQ in the germline V gene. This CDR3 has 15 residues. J was trimmed by 4 bases and V by 1 base; bases with no gene match: 7. The clonotype comes from a woman in her forties or fifties with COVID-19, enrolled during active disease. The source material was peripheral blood. The chain is built from TRBV5-1 and TRBJ2-7, with 8 bases matching TRBD1. The CDR3: CASSLFSGGGYEQYF. CDR3 DNA sequence: TGCGCCAGCAGCTTGTTTTCAGGGGGCGGATACGAGCAGTACTTC.